This is a list of T cell receptor beta chains from one sample in a study of blood T cell repertoires in COVID-19. This table comes from immunoSEQ multiplex PCR, and its TCRdb copy is limited to in-frame clones, with some not included. The sample lists under 300,000 clones; about 68% were seen once. Sequenced material: peripheral blood. Receptors originate from a woman over 75 with acute or convalescent COVID-19. CDR3s include the opening cysteine and the closing phenylalanine or tryptophan. The order of the fields is CDR3 protein, CDR3 DNA, J gene, V gene, clone size, D gene. The D gene is left open where the match is weak. Size values are once, few and many counts, or a class for expanded clones, and some rows have none.

CDR3 protein: CASSEALQGGYF; CDR3 DNA: TGTGCCAGCAGTGAAGCGCTTCAGGGGGGGTACTTC; J gene: TRBJ2-7; V gene: TRBV2; clone size: NA; D gene: NA
CDR3 protein: CASSQVVGDSPLHF; CDR3 DNA: TGTGCCAGCAGCCAAGTCGTGGGAGACTCACCCCTCCACTTT; J gene: TRBJ1-6; V gene: TRBV3-1/TRBV3-2; clone size: NA; D gene: NA
CDR3 protein: CAISESAGNSPLHF; CDR3 DNA: TGTGCCATCAGTGAGTCTGCAGGGAATTCACCCCTCCACTTT; J gene: TRBJ1-6; V gene: TRBV10-3; clone size: NA; D gene: NA
CDR3 protein: CASSYRGRNTEAFF; CDR3 DNA: TGTGCCAGCAGTTACAGGGGGCGGAACACTGAAGCTTTCTTT; J gene: TRBJ1-1; V gene: TRBV6-2/TRBV6-3; clone size: NA; D gene: TRBD1
CDR3 protein: CASSTRTGNYGYTF; CDR3 DNA: TGTGCCAGCAGTACGCGGACAGGGAACTATGGCTACACCTTC; J gene: TRBJ1-2; V gene: TRBV6-5; clone size: NA; D gene: TRBD1
CDR3 protein: CASSFGGGGTEAFF; CDR3 DNA: TGTGCCAGCAGCTTCGGTGGGGGGGGCACTGAAGCTTTCTTT; J gene: TRBJ1-1; V gene: TRBV5-4; clone size: NA; D gene: NA
CDR3 protein: CASSLAGDNEQFF; CDR3 DNA: TGTGCCAGCAGCTTGGCAGGGGACAATGAGCAGTTCTTC; J gene: TRBJ2-1; V gene: TRBV5-4; clone size: NA; D gene: NA
CDR3 protein: CASSITGQNSPLHF; CDR3 DNA: TGTGCCAGTAGTATTACAGGGCAGAATTCACCCCTCCACTTT; J gene: TRBJ1-6; V gene: TRBV19; clone size: NA; D gene: NA
CDR3 protein: CASTKTGGAYTEAFF; CDR3 DNA: TGCGCCAGCACCAAGACAGGGGGCGCGTACACTGAAGCTTTCTTT; J gene: TRBJ1-1; V gene: TRBV5-1; clone size: NA; D gene: TRBD1
CDR3 protein: CASNRQGADSPLHF; CDR3 DNA: TGTGCCAGCAACCGCCAGGGGGCCGATTCACCCCTCCACTTT; J gene: TRBJ1-6; V gene: TRBV3-1/TRBV3-2; clone size: NA; D gene: TRBD1
CDR3 protein: CASSSFAGQLYNEQFF; CDR3 DNA: TGTGCCAGCAGCTCCTTTGCGGGGCAACTCTACAATGAGCAGTTCTTC; J gene: TRBJ2-1; V gene: TRBV7-3; clone size: once; D gene: NA
CDR3 protein: CASSPWDFSYEQYF; CDR3 DNA: TGTGCCAGCAGCCCTTGGGACTTCTCCTACGAGCAGTACTTC; J gene: TRBJ2-7; V gene: TRBV9; clone size: NA; D gene: NA